This T cell receptor beta chain was identified in a study of blood T cell repertoires in COVID-19. Trimming took off 3 bases at V and 5 bases at J, with 15 bases between the two ends. This CDR3 comprises 14 residues. Germline V gene sequence: CDR1 DFQATT, CDR2 SNEGSKA (reference sequence). TCRdb keeps only in-frame clones here, not all; method: immunoSEQ multiplex PCR. The sample lists more than 150,000 clones, around 80% occurring once. Specimen: peripheral blood. The clonotype comes from a woman of 80 years or more with active or convalescent COVID-19. V usage is TRBV20-1 and J usage is TRBJ2-3, with a weak D call TRBD2 (6 bases). The CDR3 nucleotides read TGCAGTGCTAGTTGGCCTTGGGGGGAAGATACGCAGTATTTT. Protein: CSASWPWGEDTQYF.